A selection of T cell receptor beta chains follows, all from one sample in a study of T cells after yellow fever vaccination. One entry per CDR3 protein results from TCRdb running MiXCR on the 5' RACE reads. The sample has 300,000 to 450,000 distinct CDR3 sequences; approximately 8% are singletons. The starting material was PBMCs, obtained around 45 days after the first yellow fever vaccination. The source of these receptors is a man aged 18 to 30 who received the YFV17D yellow fever vaccine. Each CDR3 is given with its conserved first and last residue. A D gene is named only where the DNA matches it firmly. Clone sizes are given selectively: once, few, many, or a class where the clone is expanded.

J: TRBJ1-5; V: TRBV4-1; size: few; D: .; DNA: TGCGCCAGCAGCCAAGTTGGTTTAAGCAATCAGCCCCAGCATTTT; CDR3: CASSQVGLSNQPQHF
J: TRBJ1-1; V: TRBV19; size: .; D: TRBD1; DNA: TGTGCCAGTAGTATAGCGGGAAGGGGGCGGACTGAAGCTTTCTTT; CDR3: CASSIAGRGRTEAFF
J: TRBJ2-2; V: TRBV7-9; size: .; D: TRBD2; DNA: TGTGCCAGCAGCTTAAGCCCAGCGGGGGCGAACACCGGGGAGCTGTTTTTT; CDR3: CASSLSPAGANTGELFF
J: TRBJ2-3; V: TRBV13; size: few; D: .; DNA: TGTGCCAGCAGCTTAAGACAGACCTACACAGATACGCAGTATTTT; CDR3: CASSLRQTYTDTQYF
J: TRBJ2-3; V: TRBV12-3/TRBV12-4; size: many; D: TRBD1; DNA: TGTGCCAGCAGTTGGGACAGTGCAGATACGCAGTATTTT; CDR3: CASSWDSADTQYF
J: TRBJ2-5; V: TRBV27; size: few; D: .; DNA: TGTGCCAGCAGTTCGAGTTGGAATACTGGAAAGACCCAGTACTTC; CDR3: CASSSSWNTGKTQYF
J: TRBJ2-7; V: TRBV7-2; size: .; D: TRBD1; DNA: TGTGCCAGCAGCTTAGGCTGGGGAACAGGGGAACAGTACTTC; CDR3: CASSLGWGTGEQYF
J: TRBJ2-3; V: TRBV10-3; size: few; D: .; DNA: TGTGCCATCAGTGTGGCAGGGAGAACAGATACGCAGTATTTT; CDR3: CAISVAGRTDTQYF
J: TRBJ1-5; V: TRBV15; size: .; D: .; DNA: TGTGCCACCAGCAGTATATCCGGTGTTGAGCCCCAGCATTTT; CDR3: CATSSISGVEPQHF
J: TRBJ1-5; V: TRBV5-6; size: few; D: .; DNA: TGTGCCAGCAGCTTGGTCCGGCGGCATAGCAATCAGCCCCAGCATTTT; CDR3: CASSLVRRHSNQPQHF
J: TRBJ2-3; V: TRBV20-1; size: few; D: .; DNA: TGCAGTGCTAGATCCGGACTAAAAAAGGGAAACACAGATACGCAGTATTTT; CDR3: CSARSGLKKGNTDTQYF
J: TRBJ1-6; V: TRBV6-5; size: few; D: TRBD1; DNA: TGTGCCAGCAGTTACCATAGGACAGGGCAAAATTCACCCCTCCACTTT; CDR3: CASSYHRTGQNSPLHF
J: TRBJ1-2; V: TRBV29-1; size: few; D: .; DNA: TGCAGCGTTGAAAAGGGACCTAACTATGGCTACACCTTC; CDR3: CSVEKGPNYGYTF
J: TRBJ2-5; V: TRBV5-4; size: .; D: TRBD1; DNA: TGTGCCAGCATTGACAGGGGCCAAGAGACCCAGTACTTC; CDR3: CASIDRGQETQYF
J: TRBJ1-5; V: TRBV5-1; size: few; D: .; DNA: TGCGCCAGCAAAAATAGCAATCAGCCCCAGCATTTT; CDR3: CASKNSNQPQHF
J: TRBJ1-2; V: TRBV5-4; size: few; D: .; DNA: TGTGCCAGCAGTAATACGGGGCAAGGCGGCTACACCTTC; CDR3: CASSNTGQGGYTF
J: TRBJ1-1; V: TRBV18; size: few; D: TRBD1; DNA: TGTGCCAGCTCACCACCAACAGGGGGCTTGGTCACTGAAGCTTTCTTT; CDR3: CASSPPTGGLVTEAFF
J: TRBJ1-1; V: TRBV5-1; size: .; D: .; DNA: TGCGCCAGCAGCTTGAGTGGCAGGTTGAACACTGAAGCTTTCTTT; CDR3: CASSLSGRLNTEAFF
J: TRBJ1-1; V: TRBV4-3; size: .; D: .; DNA: TGCGCCAGCAGCCAAGATCTGCCAGTAGTCGCTGGCGCTAAAGCTTTCTTT; CDR3: CASSQDLPVVAGAKAFF
J: TRBJ2-5; V: TRBV27; size: few; D: .; DNA: TGTGCCAGCAGTCTCAGGGGCCTCAGGTCCCGGTACCAAGAGACCCAGTACTTC; CDR3: CASSLRGLRSRYQETQYF
J: TRBJ2-5; V: TRBV7-2; size: few; D: .; DNA: TGTGCCAGCAGCTTAATTCTCAGGAACCAAGAGACCCAGTACTTC; CDR3: CASSLILRNQETQYF
J: TRBJ2-2; V: TRBV11-2; size: few; D: .; DNA: TGTGCCAGCAGCTGGGGGGGGCGGTCCGGGGAGCTGTTTTTT; CDR3: CASSWGGRSGELFF
J: TRBJ1-6; V: TRBV27; size: many; D: .; DNA: TGTGCCAGCAGTTTAACCCTGGCGGTGGATTCACCCCTCCACTTT; CDR3: CASSLTLAVDSPLHF
J: TRBJ1-1; V: TRBV12-3/TRBV12-4; size: few; D: .; DNA: TGTGCCAGCAGTCCGAGGGCCAGGAGGACTAACACTGAAGCTTTCTTT; CDR3: CASSPRARRTNTEAFF
J: TRBJ2-1; V: TRBV7-2; size: few; D: TRBD1; DNA: TGTGCCAGCATCATCTCAGGGGGCTTAGATGAGCAGTTCTTC; CDR3: CASIISGGLDEQFF